A selection of T cell receptor beta chains follows, all from one sample in a study of T-cell memory formation after mild COVID-19. TCRdb used MiXCR to reprocess the 5' RACE reads, holding one entry per CDR3 protein. The table has roughly 150,000 distinct CDR3 sequences, 13% to 15% seen once. Specimen: PBMCs or a T cell subset sorted from them (not recorded which). These receptors came from an adult woman who had mild COVID-19 (a few samples of this study predate the infection). Cell type and time point are not known. The CDR3 runs from the conserved cysteine through the conserved F or W. The D gene is left open where the match is weak. Some rows have no size entry. The others give once, few or many, or a class for an expanded clone.

j_call v_call clone_size d_call cdr3_length cdr3_aa cdr3_nt
TRBJ1-1 TRBV15 - - 15 CATSRDLEGSAEAFF TGTGCCACCAGCCGGGACCTGGAGGGGAGCGCTGAAGCTTTCTTT
TRBJ2-1 TRBV4-1 - TRBD2 16 CASSQKFLAGTNEQFF TGCGCCAGCAGCCAAAAATTCCTAGCGGGGACTAATGAGCAGTTCTTC
TRBJ2-7 TRBV27 - TRBD1 14 CASRKTGGSYEQYF TGTGCCAGCAGGAAAACAGGGGGCTCCTACGAGCAGTACTTC
TRBJ2-3 TRBV6-2/TRBV6-3 - - 15 CASSGVGYATDTQYF TGTGCCAGCAGCGGAGTTGGGTACGCCACAGATACGCAGTATTTT
TRBJ2-1 TRBV12-3/TRBV12-4 - - 17 CASSGWGRDRIVNEQFF TGTGCCAGCAGCGGATGGGGGAGGGACAGGATAGTCAATGAGCAGTTCTTC
TRBJ2-7 TRBV6-1 - TRBD1 14 CASREKGQAYEQYF TGTGCCAGCAGGGAGAAGGGACAGGCCTACGAGCAGTACTTC
TRBJ1-2 TRBV4-3 - - 13 CASSQGRDYGYTF TGCGCCAGCAGCCAGGGAAGGGACTATGGCTACACCTTC
TRBJ2-7 TRBV10-1 - - 14 CASSEGPSSYEQYF TGCGCCAGCAGTGAAGGGCCAAGCTCCTACGAGCAGTACTTC
TRBJ2-7 TRBV5-1 - TRBD1 16 CASSTGQVKWTYEQYF TGCGCCAGCAGCACCGGACAGGTAAAGTGGACCTACGAGCAGTACTTC
TRBJ1-1 TRBV12-3/TRBV12-4 few - 15 CASSRRGLVSTEAFF TGTGCCAGCAGCCGGAGGGGACTGGTTTCCACTGAAGCTTTCTTT
TRBJ2-6 TRBV5-1 many - 17 CASSLVAVNSGANVLTF TGCGCCAGCAGCTTGGTGGCAGTTAACTCTGGGGCCAACGTCCTGACTTTC
TRBJ1-1 TRBV7-9 few TRBD1 13 CASSPWTGAAAFF TGTGCCAGCAGCCCGTGGACAGGGGCCGCTGCTTTCTTT
TRBJ2-1 TRBV5-1 - TRBD2 18 CASSSGLPGLADYNEQFF TGCGCCAGCAGCTCGGGACTGCCGGGACTAGCGGATTACAATGAGCAGTTCTTC
TRBJ1-1 TRBV6-2/TRBV6-3 - - 14 CASSHTTMNTEAFF TGTGCCAGCAGCCACACCACCATGAACACTGAAGCTTTCTTT
TRBJ1-1 TRBV10-3 - TRBD1 13 CAIRGQPETEAFF TGTGCCATCAGGGGACAGCCCGAAACTGAAGCTTTCTTT
TRBJ1-1 TRBV12-3/TRBV12-4 few - 14 CASSLGTQNTEAFF TGTGCCAGCAGTTTGGGGACACAGAACACTGAAGCTTTCTTT